Listed below are T cell receptor beta chains from one sample, sequenced in a study of patients and donors after allogeneic stem cell transplantation. TCRdb re-analysed the RT-PCR reads in MiXCR, keeping a single row per CDR3 protein. The table has about 90,000 distinct CDR3 sequences, roughly 43% seen once. Sequencing was performed on blood, either unsorted or a sorted T cell fraction (not recorded which). These receptors originate from a human donor who was either an allogeneic HSCT recipient or a stem cell or donor lymphocyte infusion donor (not recorded which). It is not recorded whose cells these are; they may come from a transplant donor. CDR3s include the opening cysteine and the closing phenylalanine or tryptophan. A D gene is named only where the DNA matches it firmly. Clone size, where shown, is once, few, many, or a class for clones that have expanded.

d_gene | j_gene | v_gene | abundance | CDR3nt | CDR3aa
NA | TRBJ2-3 | TRBV7-9 | NA | TGTGCCAGCAGCTTAAGCGGACAGCGCACAGATACGCAGTATTTT | CASSLSGQRTDTQYF
NA | TRBJ2-1 | TRBV20-1 | NA | TGCAGTGCTAGCGGGAGTTTCAAGGACGGCAATGAGCAGTTCTTC | CSASGSFKDGNEQFF
NA | TRBJ1-1 | TRBV7-2 | NA | TGTGCCAGCAGCTTAGGAGCCCGGATTGGGAACACTGAAGCTTTCTTT | CASSLGARIGNTEAFF
NA | TRBJ2-7 | TRBV28 | few | TGTGCCAGCAGCCACACCTTCTACGAGCAGTACTTC | CASSHTFYEQYF
NA | TRBJ1-1 | TRBV28 | few | TGTGCCAGCAGTTCCGATTATGACAGGAAGAACACTGAAGCTTTCTTT | CASSSDYDRKNTEAFF
TRBD2 | TRBJ2-1 | TRBV3-1 | NA | TGTGCCAGCAGCCAAGCGGGAGGCCATGAGCAGTTCTTC | CASSQAGGHEQFF
TRBD1 | TRBJ1-2 | TRBV29-1 | NA | TGCAGCGTCCCGGGACAGGGACGCGATGGCTACACCTTC | CSVPGQGRDGYTF
NA | TRBJ1-1 | TRBV20-1 | few | TGCAGTGCTAGAGAGGGCAGGCCGAACACTGAAGCTTTCTTT | CSAREGRPNTEAFF
NA | TRBJ1-1 | TRBV6-1 | NA | TGTGCCAGCAGTGAAAGGGCCGCCGAAGCTTTCTTT | CASSERAAEAFF
TRBD1 | TRBJ1-5 | TRBV28 | few | TGTGCCAGCAGCTACACCGACAGGGATGGTCAGCCCCAGCATTTT | CASSYTDRDGQPQHF
TRBD1 | TRBJ1-1 | TRBV29-1 | few | TGCAGCGCGGCAACCCCGGGACAGGGGGCGTCTGAAGCTTTCTTT | CSAATPGQGASEAFF
NA | TRBJ1-1 | TRBV7-3 | NA | TGTGCCAGCAGACCAAGCGAGGGGGATTTGGGCACTGAAGCTTTCTTT | CASRPSEGDLGTEAFF
NA | TRBJ2-3 | TRBV20-1 | NA | TGCAGTGCTAGAGAGAGTGGGAGCACAGATACGCAGTATTTT | CSARESGSTDTQYF
TRBD1 | TRBJ1-2 | TRBV4-2 | NA | TGTGCCAGCAGCAATCTTTGGACAGGCAATGGCTACACCTTC | CASSNLWTGNGYTF
NA | TRBJ1-2 | TRBV29-1 | NA | TGCAGCGTAGGGAGAAAAGTAGCACCAGGAGGCTACACCTTC | CSVGRKVAPGGYTF
NA | TRBJ1-5 | TRBV28 | few | TGTGCCAGCAGTCCCTATGGAAGCAATCAGCCCCAGCATTTT | CASSPYGSNQPQHF
NA | TRBJ1-3 | TRBV3-1 | few | TGTGCCAGCAGCCAAGCGGGCTCTGGAAACACCATATATTTT | CASSQAGSGNTIYF
NA | TRBJ2-3 | TRBV7-2 | few | TGTGCCAGCAGCTCTAGCTCCTATGTGGCAGATACGCAGTATTTT | CASSSSSYVADTQYF
TRBD2 | TRBJ2-5 | TRBV9 | NA | TGTGCCAGCAGCGTAGAAGCGGGAAGTCGCGAGACCCAGTACTTC | CASSVEAGSRETQYF
NA | TRBJ1-5 | TRBV25-1 | NA | TGTGCCAGCAGTGAATGGGAGGGTCAGCCCCAGCATTTT | CASSEWEGQPQHF
NA | TRBJ1-1 | TRBV12-3/TRBV12-4 | NA | TGTGCCAGCAGTCAGACAGGCGGTAGGACTGAAGCTTTCTTT | CASSQTGGRTEAFF
NA | TRBJ1-6 | TRBV7-2 | few | TGTGCCAGCAGCCATCACTCAGGGAATTTTAGGAGCTCCTATAATTCACCCCTCCACTTT | CASSHHSGNFRSSYNSPLHF
NA | TRBJ2-7 | TRBV28 | NA | TGTGCCAGCAGTGGCGGGGACCACTACGAGCAGTACTTC | CASSGGDHYEQYF
NA | TRBJ1-4 | TRBV20-1 | few | TGCAGTGCTAGGACGGGGCGGAGCGGGGGGAATGAAAAACTGTTTTTT | CSARTGRSGGNEKLFF